The 32 T cell receptor beta chains presented below share a single source sample, sequenced in a study of T cells in Graves' hyperthyroidism and ophthalmopathy. Using RNA transcripts as the source, TCR beta CDR3 regions were amplified. RT-PCR in the first round (using the HTBI primer set) targeted the TCR CDR3. TCRdb reprocessed the multiplex PCR reads via MiXCR and lists one record per CDR3 protein. The table lists around 290,000 distinct CDR3 sequences, about 14% of them singletons. Input material: blood. The receptors shown here come from a woman aged 30 to 39 with Graves' hyperthyroidism that later progressed to Graves' ophthalmopathy.

Of note for this clonotype: Compared with germline, one end of the junction differs, possibly owing to a read error. The rearrangement links TRBV19 to TRBJ2-1; perhaps D is TRBD1 or TRBD2 (6 bases each). The CDR3 runs to 18 residues. In germline, CDR1 is LNHDA, CDR2 SQIVND (reference sequence). CDR3 coding DNA: TGTGCCAGTAGTATAGCCCTAGGGGGTGGCGGGAATTGGAATGAGCAGCTCTTC. Translation: CASSIALGGGGNWNEQLF.

This clonotype came up many times. The rearrangement links TRBV7-3 to TRBJ2-7, with D unresolved. The CDR3 length is 13 residues. Germline V lookup: CDR1 SGHTA, CDR2 FQGTGA. V shed 2 bases and J shed 3 bases, with 8 bases lying between them. CDR3 sequence reads: CASSLAQNYEQYF. CDR3 DNA: TGTGCCAGCAGCTTAGCACAGAACTACGAGCAGTACTTC. The full variable domain, in which reference TRBV7-3 and TRBJ2-7 provide the parts outside the CDR3, is GAGVSQTPSNKVTEKGKYVELRCDPISGHTALYWYRQSLGQGPEFLIYFQGTGAADDSGLPNDRFFAVRPEGSVSTLKIQRTERGDSAVYLCASSLAQNYEQYFGPGTRLTVT.

This clonotype was detected ten times or more. The V and J genes are TRBV28 and TRBJ2-5; D is unclear. This CDR3 comprises 13 residues. Germline CDR1 MDHEN, CDR2 SYDVKM. V lost 5 bases and J 0 bases, leaving 7 bases between the germline ends. CDR3 nucleotides: TGTGCCAGCAGTGAGACGTACCAAGAGACCCAGTACTTC. Its translation is CASSETYQETQYF.

This clonotype was seen at least ten times. The chain has TRBV20-1 and TRBJ2-2; either TRBD1 or TRBD2 may supply D (6 bases each). From germline, CDR1 is DFQATT and CDR2 SNEGSKA (reference sequence). This CDR3 region has 13 residues. The V and J ends lost 3 bases and 6 bases respectively, with 11 bases between them. CDR3 DNA sequence: TGCAGTGCTAGGGGGGGCCGAGCCGGGGAGCTGTTTTTT. It translates to CSARGGRAGELFF.

This clonotype has more than one count but fewer than ten. The chain uses TRBV9 and TRBJ2-3; no clear D. V dropped 2 bases and J dropped 0 bases, with 7 bases sitting between them. The V gene's germline CDR1 is SGDLS and CDR2 YYNGEE. The CDR3 is 14 residues long. The DNA of the CDR3 is TGTGCCAGCAGCGTCTCGGCTAGCACAGATACGCAGTATTTT. Residues: CASSVSASTDTQYF.

The V gene is TRBV7-8, the J gene TRBJ1-6; D is undetermined. The CDR3 length is 14 residues. Per germline, CDR1 SGHVS and CDR2 FQNEAQ. V was pared by 1 base and J by 9 bases, with 10 bases between. The CDR3 loop is CASSLVANISPLHF. DNA of the CDR3: TGTGCCAGCAGCTTAGTAGCCAATATTTCACCCCTCCACTTT.

This clonotype was detected many times. The V call is TRBV27, the J call TRBJ2-3, with D uncertain. CDR1 and CDR2 from the germline V gene are MNHEY and SMNVEV (reference sequence). The CDR3 has 11 residues. Trimming left V 3 bases short and J 7 bases short, with 5 bases between. DNA for the CDR3: TGTGCCAGCAGTTTCAAGAATACGCAGTATTTT. This translates into CASSFKNTQYF.

This clonotype appeared a few times. This may be a read error, as it is one base from a much larger clone. The chain uses TRBV9 and TRBJ2-1; the D call may be TRBD1 or TRBD2 (5 bases each). The CDR3 contains 14 residues. The germline V gene encodes CDR1 SGDLS and CDR2 YYNGEE. V dropped 4 bases and J dropped 5 bases, with 13 bases sitting between them. DNA for the CDR3: TGTGCCAGCAGCCCATCCGGGACCCACAATGAGCAGTTCTTC. Translated, it gives CASSPSGTHNEQFF. The complete variable domain, with remaining parts taken from reference TRBV9 and TRBJ2-1, reads DSGVTQTPKHLITATGQRVTLRCSPRSGDLSVYWYQQSLDQGLQFLIQYYNGEERAKGNILERFSAQQFPDLHSELNLSSLELGDSALYFCASSPSGTHNEQFFGPGTRLTVL.

V gene TRBV27 combines with J gene TRBJ2-7; 9 nucleotides line up with TRBD2. CDR1 and CDR2 from the germline V gene are MNHEY and SMNVEV (reference sequence). The V gene end was trimmed by 3 bases and the J gene end by 7 bases; junction bases not matched to a gene: 10. The CDR3 covers 15 residues. The CDR3 protein is CASSFLGREGIEQYF. As DNA, the CDR3 is TGTGCCAGCAGTTTTTTAGGGCGGGAGGGGATAGAGCAGTACTTC.

As DNA, the CDR3 is TGTGCCAGTACCGCCAAAGGCACCGGGACCGAAAGGCAGCCCCAGCATTTT. Translated: CASTAKGTGTERQPQHF. The rearrangement uses TRBV19 and TRBJ1-5; possible D gene TRBD1, 5 bases. There are 17 residues in the CDR3. Trimming removed 7 bases at V and 7 bases at J, with 26 bases between. Germline V CDR1 and CDR2: LNHDA, SQIVND (reference sequence).

This clonotype was picked up many times. This chain links TRBV2 with TRBJ2-7; weak D call: TRBD2 (5 bases). Trimming took 6 bases from V and 2 from J, leaving 8 bases between them. Germline values: CDR1 SNHLY, CDR2 FYNNEI. This CDR3 contains 12 residues. As DNA, the CDR3 is TGTGCCAGCAGCGGGGATACCTACGAGCAGTACTTC. Its translation: CASSGDTYEQYF. Full variable domain (outside the CDR3, taken from reference TRBV2 and TRBJ2-7): EPEVTQTPSHQVTQMGQEVILRCVPISNHLYFYWYRQILGQKVEFLVSFYNNEISEKSEIFDDQFSVERPDGSNFTLKIRSTKLEDSAMYFCASSGDTYEQYFGPGTRLTVT.

This clonotype was detected many times. The chain has TRBV20-1 and TRBJ2-7, with a tentative D call TRBD2 (7 bases). Per germline, CDR1 DFQATT and CDR2 SNEGSKA (reference sequence). The CDR3 is made up of 14 amino acids. The V gene lost 2 bases and the J gene lost 2 bases, with 13 bases spanning the gap. CDR3 protein: CSARRGGDTYEQYF. The CDR3 coding sequence is TGCAGTGCTAGAAGGGGGGGCGACACCTACGAGCAGTACTTC.

This clonotype was found many times. The chain joins TRBV7-2 to TRBJ2-7, with no clear D. Trimming removed 5 bases from V and 4 bases from J, with 21 bases in between. The CDR3 is 16 amino acids. Germline-derived CDR1 and CDR2 are SGHTA and FQGNSA. CDR3 in DNA: TGTGCCAGCAGCCCCCTCCCCGCGCCTATTACATACGAGCAGTACTTC. Protein: CASSPLPAPITYEQYF.

At least ten counts were recorded for this clonotype. This chain joins TRBV3-1 and TRBJ2-7; D possibly corresponds to TRBD2 (7 bases). The V and J ends lost 11 bases and 0 bases respectively, with 23 bases between them. The CDR3 runs 16 residues. Germline V lookup: CDR1 LGHDT, CDR2 YNNKEL (reference sequence). The CDR3 DNA follows: TGTGCCGCTCAGGGGAGGGAGCGGGTATGCTCCTACGAGCAGTACTTC. Translation gives CAAQGRERVCSYEQYF.

This clonotype was detected ten times or more. The chain is built from TRBV28 and TRBJ1-2, with 10 bases matching TRBD1. From germline, CDR1 is MDHEN and CDR2 SYDVKM. This CDR3 spans 14 amino acids. Trimming removed 4 bases from V and 4 bases from J; junction bases left unmatched: 3. CDR3 in amino acids: CASSSGQGFYGYTF. The CDR3 nucleotides read TGTGCCAGCAGTTCGGGACAGGGGTTCTATGGCTACACCTTC.

The table lists this clonotype with many counts. This chain links TRBV29-1 with TRBJ1-1; 7 bases match TRBD1. Unmatched junction bases numbered 14, after V lost 7 bases and J lost 3 bases. This CDR3 has 15 amino acids. The germline V gene encodes CDR1 SQVTM and CDR2 ANQGSEA. The CDR3 here is CSAMGQLSYYTEAFF. The CDR3 coding sequence is TGCAGCGCTATGGGACAGCTTTCTTACTACACTGAAGCTTTCTTT.

V usage is TRBV12-3 or TRBV12-4 and J usage is TRBJ2-5; D is possibly TRBD2 (7 bases). Trimming took 6 bases from V and 10 from J, leaving 12 bases between them. The CDR3 has 11 amino acids. CDR3 protein: CASRIGGGQYF. The CDR3 nucleotides read TGTGCCAGCAGGATAGGGGGGGGCCAGTACTTC.

V and J are TRBV30 and TRBJ1-6; TRBD1 matches at 11 bases. CDR3 length: 14 residues. Germline values: CDR1 GTSNPN, CDR2 SVGIG (reference sequence). Trimming at V came to 2 bases and at J to 9 bases, leaving 3 bases not matched to a gene. The CDR3 coding sequence is TGTGCCTGGAGTAGGGACAGGGGGACTTCACCCCTCCACTTT. This gives the protein CAWSRDRGTSPLHF.

This clonotype showed up many times. The chain has TRBV18 and TRBJ1-5; a weak D match, TRBD1 (6 bases). The CDR3 has 15 amino acids. The V gene lost 0 bases and the J gene lost 3 bases, with 9 bases spanning the gap. Germline CDR1 reads KGHSH; CDR2 reads LQKENI. Here the CDR3 reads CASSPPNRVNQPQHF. CDR3 DNA: TGTGCCAGCTCACCACCGAACAGGGTCAATCAGCCCCAGCATTTT.

Concerning this clonotype: A clone one base away is much larger, so this may be a read error. This chain uses TRBV6-1 with TRBJ2-1; D might be TRBD2 (5 bases). The CDR3 is 16 amino acids. Germline assignment: CDR1 MNHNS and CDR2 SASEGT. The CDR3 sequence is CASTPRPGTSYKEQFF. In DNA form, the CDR3 reads TGTGCCAGCACCCCCCGCCCGGGAACCTCCTACAAGGAGCAGTTCTTC.

This clonotype was recorded many times. The chain carries TRBV20-1 and TRBJ2-5; D is ambiguous. The CDR3 totals 14 residues. Trimming cost V 5 bases and J 3 bases, with 16 bases left between them. Germline V gene sequence: CDR1 DFQATT, CDR2 SNEGSKA (reference sequence). CDR3 sequence (DNA): TGCAGTGCTGGGTGGATCCTACAAAAAGAGACCCAGTACTTC. Encoded protein: CSAGWILQKETQYF.

This clonotype was seen many times. This sequence joins TRBV7-9 and TRBJ2-5; weak D call: TRBD1 (6 bases). The germline gives CDR1 SEHNR, CDR2 FQNEAQ (reference sequence). Trimming took 5 bases from V and 2 from J, leaving 12 bases between them. CDR3 size: 14 residues. The CDR3 DNA follows: TGTGCCAGCAGCGGGGGACACCGTCAAGAGACCCAGTACTTC. Protein product: CASSGGHRQETQYF.

Regarding this clonotype: A much more abundant neighbour one base away suggests this may be a read error. The gene calls are TRBV28 and TRBJ2-2; D remains unclear. The end of the DNA aligns better with TRBJ1-1, so the J call may be wrong. CDR3 size: 13 residues. Germline V gene sequence: CDR1 MDHEN, CDR2 SYDVKM. The chain's CDR3 is CASSPRWGTGAFF. The CDR3 DNA follows: TGTGCCAGCAGTCCGAGATGGGGAACTGGAGCTTTCTTT.

The genes are TRBV19 and TRBJ2-1; 10 bases map to TRBD2. The germline V gene has CDR1 LNHDA and CDR2 SQIVND (reference sequence). Unmatched junction bases numbered 8, after V lost 6 bases and J lost 12 bases. The CDR3 has 13 amino acids. CDR3 nucleotides: TGTGCCAGTAGCTACCTCGAGCGGGAGGGGCAGTTCTTC. Translating gives CASSYLEREGQFF.

In this sample, this clonotype turned up many times. The chain employs TRBV24-1 and TRBJ2-7; D gene unclear. Looked up from germline, CDR1 is KGHDR and CDR2 is SFDVKD. This CDR3 contains 11 residues. Trimming took 0 bases from V and 5 from J, leaving 1 base between them. The CDR3 DNA follows: TGTGCCACCAGTGATTTGCACGAGCAGTACTTC. It yields the protein CATSDLHEQYF.

As concerns this clonotype: A read error may account for a junction end that differs from germline. The gene calls are TRBV7-7 and TRBJ2-5, with 8 bases aligning to TRBD1. Germline V gene data show CDR1 as SSHAT and CDR2 as FNYEAQ (reference sequence). This CDR3 has 17 residues. The CDR3 bases are TGTGCTAGCAGCTTAGCATCGGGACAGGCTAGTGGAGAGACCCAGTACTTC. This translates into CASSLASGQASGETQYF.

This clonotype was seen a handful of times. The genes are TRBV6-1 and TRBJ1-2, with D unresolved. This CDR3 comprises 13 residues. V was clipped by 3 bases and J by 4 bases, with 9 bases between them. In germline, CDR1 is MNHNS, CDR2 SASEGT. The CDR3 DNA is TGTGCCAGCAGTGAGACCTTCGTCTATGGCTACACCTTC. The encoded protein is CASSETFVYGYTF.

This clonotype was observed a few times. This rearrangement joins TRBV5-1 to TRBJ2-4; tentative D call: TRBD2 (6 bases). The CDR3 loop spans 14 amino acids. V was cut by 4 bases and J by 2 bases, with 10 bases left in between. Germline CDR1 is SGHRS and CDR2 is YFSETQ. In DNA, the CDR3 is TGCGCCAGCAGCGTGGAGGGAACCAAAAACATTCAGTACTTC. Amino acid sequence: CASSVEGTKNIQYF. The full variable domain, its missing parts supplied by reference TRBV5-1 and TRBJ2-4, is KAGVTQTPRYLIKTRGQQVTLSCSPISGHRSVSWYQQTPGQGLQFLFEYFSETQRNKGNFPGRFSGRQFSNSRSEMNVSTLELGDSALYLCASSVEGTKNIQYFGAGTRLSVL.

This clonotype was picked up many times. The J gene is TRBJ2-7, the V gene TRBV28; weak D call: TRBD2 (6 bases). Germline values: CDR1 MDHEN, CDR2 SYDVKM. V lost 4 bases, J lost 3 bases, and 10 bases lay in between. The CDR3 is 13 residues long. CDR3 bases: TGTGCCAGCAGTTGGCGGGGCAACTACGAGCAGTACTTC. It translates to CASSWRGNYEQYF.

This clonotype occurred a few times. The rearrangement links TRBV4-3 to TRBJ1-4; D is possibly TRBD1 (5 bases). Germline V gene sequence: CDR1 LGHNA, CDR2 YSLEER. V was shortened by 4 bases and J by 6 bases, with 15 bases between the two germline ends. The CDR3 spans 15 residues. CDR3 in DNA: TGCGCCAGCAGCCCCCTCGACCGGGGCGATGAAAAACTGTTTTTT. As protein: CASSPLDRGDEKLFF.

This clonotype was seen at least ten times. The rearrangement links TRBV7-8 to TRBJ1-1; the D gene is possibly TRBD1 (6 bases). CDR3 length: 15 amino acids. V shed 4 bases and J shed 0 bases, with 12 bases lying between them. Germline V gene data show CDR1 as SGHVS and CDR2 as FQNEAQ. This CDR3 is CASSYTGTLNTEAFF. For the CDR3, the DNA is TGTGCCAGCAGCTATACCGGGACACTGAACACTGAAGCTTTCTTT.

The sample holds a few counts of this clonotype. This chain connects TRBV29-1 to TRBJ1-4; a weak D match, TRBD1 (6 bases). Germline V gives CDR1 SQVTM, CDR2 ANQGSEA. This CDR3 region has 14 residues. V gave up 4 bases and J gave up 7 bases, with 16 bases separating them. CDR3 in amino acids: CSVGGGGGSEKLFF. DNA for the CDR3: TGCAGCGTTGGAGGAGGAGGGGGGAGTGAAAAACTGTTTTTT. Combining the CDR3 with reference TRBV29-1 and TRBJ1-4 gives the whole variable domain SAVISQKPSRDICQRGTSLTIQCQVDSQVTMMFWYRQQPGQSLTLIATANQGSEATYESGFVIDKFPISRPNLTFSTLTVSNMSPEDSSIYLCSVGGGGGSEKLFFGSGTQLSVL.